This TCR beta chain was captured by sequencing in a study of T cell responses to AZD1222 COVID-19 vaccine. Trimming left V 3 bases short and J 5 bases short, with 14 bases between. The CDR3 length is 15 residues. Germline CDR1 is LNHDA and CDR2 is SQIVND (reference sequence). Here immunoSEQ multiplex PCR was the method, and the copy in TCRdb shows in-frame clones only, minus some. The sample consists of 75,000 to 80,000 clones, approximately 80% of them appearing once. This clone was counted between two and nine times. The sequence was obtained from an adult who received the MenACWY meningococcal vaccine as a control. The chain carries TRBV19 and TRBJ1-5; a weak D match, TRBD1 (5 bases). The sample in question was peripheral blood, obtained 28 days after the second dose of the MenACWY control vaccine. CDR3 protein: CASSMGRILDQPQHF. CDR3 nucleotide sequence: TGTGCCAGTAGTATGGGACGAATACTCGATCAGCCCCAGCATTTT. The whole variable domain, filled in from reference TRBV19 and TRBJ1-5, reads DGGITQSPKYLFRKEGQNVTLSCEQNLNHDAMYWYRQDPGQGLRLIYYSQIVNDFQKGDIAEGYSVSREKKESFPLTVTSAQKNPTAFYLCASSMGRILDQPQHFGDGTRLSIL.